This TCR beta chain stems from a study of blood T cell repertoires in COVID-19. Germline CDR1 SNHLY, CDR2 FYNNEI. CDR3 length: 11 amino acids. The V end lost 4 bases, the J end lost 8 bases, and 8 bases lay between the germline ends. Assay used: immunoSEQ multiplex PCR; TCRdb lists only in-frame clones, some missing. Seen here are around 67,000 clones, roughly three quarters observed once, and the top ten hold 9.2%. The gene calls are TRBV2 and TRBJ1-1; D remains ambiguous. This TCR was recovered from a human donor in a cohort sampled during active COVID-19. The specimen was peripheral blood. The CDR3 DNA follows: TGTGCCAGCAGTGTAGGGAGAGAAGCTTTCTTT. This codes for CASSVGREAFF.